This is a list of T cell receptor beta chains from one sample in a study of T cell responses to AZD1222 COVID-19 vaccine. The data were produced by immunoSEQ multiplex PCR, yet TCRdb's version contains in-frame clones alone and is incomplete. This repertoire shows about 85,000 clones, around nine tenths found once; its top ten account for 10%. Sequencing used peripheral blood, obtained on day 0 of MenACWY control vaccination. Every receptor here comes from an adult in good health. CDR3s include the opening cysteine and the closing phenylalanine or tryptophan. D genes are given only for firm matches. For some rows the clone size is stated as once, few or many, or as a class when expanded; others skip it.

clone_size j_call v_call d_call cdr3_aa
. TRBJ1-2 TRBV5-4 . CASSLVDRNYGYTF
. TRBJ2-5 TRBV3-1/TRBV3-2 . CASSQDSGMKETQYF
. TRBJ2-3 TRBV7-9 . CASSLERSTDTQYF
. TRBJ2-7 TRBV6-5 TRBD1 CASSYSYDRGNEQYF
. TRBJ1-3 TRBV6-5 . CASSWTGSGNTIYF
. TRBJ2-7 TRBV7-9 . CASSLAVWGQYF
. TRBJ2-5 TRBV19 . CASSIPGDGKETQYF
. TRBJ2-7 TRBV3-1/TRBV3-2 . CASSQDPRIGPYF
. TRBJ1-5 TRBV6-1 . CASSEKQINQPQHF
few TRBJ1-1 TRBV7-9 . CASSFLGAEAFF
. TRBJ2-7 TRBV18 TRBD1 CASSPLDRDEQYF
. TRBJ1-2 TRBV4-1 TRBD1 CASSQSTARGQNYGYTF
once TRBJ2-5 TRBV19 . CASSRGTQQETQYF
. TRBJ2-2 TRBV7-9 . CASSQGGRMPGELFF
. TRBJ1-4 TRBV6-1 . CASSEVSSGLEKLFF
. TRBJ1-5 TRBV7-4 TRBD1 CASSHHPDRGSQPQHF
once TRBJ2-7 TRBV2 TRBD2 CASSLTSGGSYEQYF
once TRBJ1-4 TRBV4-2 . CASSQGGREKLFF
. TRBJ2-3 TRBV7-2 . CASSFNPMPDTQYF
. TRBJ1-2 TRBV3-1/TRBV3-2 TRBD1 CASSHRGQNYGYTF